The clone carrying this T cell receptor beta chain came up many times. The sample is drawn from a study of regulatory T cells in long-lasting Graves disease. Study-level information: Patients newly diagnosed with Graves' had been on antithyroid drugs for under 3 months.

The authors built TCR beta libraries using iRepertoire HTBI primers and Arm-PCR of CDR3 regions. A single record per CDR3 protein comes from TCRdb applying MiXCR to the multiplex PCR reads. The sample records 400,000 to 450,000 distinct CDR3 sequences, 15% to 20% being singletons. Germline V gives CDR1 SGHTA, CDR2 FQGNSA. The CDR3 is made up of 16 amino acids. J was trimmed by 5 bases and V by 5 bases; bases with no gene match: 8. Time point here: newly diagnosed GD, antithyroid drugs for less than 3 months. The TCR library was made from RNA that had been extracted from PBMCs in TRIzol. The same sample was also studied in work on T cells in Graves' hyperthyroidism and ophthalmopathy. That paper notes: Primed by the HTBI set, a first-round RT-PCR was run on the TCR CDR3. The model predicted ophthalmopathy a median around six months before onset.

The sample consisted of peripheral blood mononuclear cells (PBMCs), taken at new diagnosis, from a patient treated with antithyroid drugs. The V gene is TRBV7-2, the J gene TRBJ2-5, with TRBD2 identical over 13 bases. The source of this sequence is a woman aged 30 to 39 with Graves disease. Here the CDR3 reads CASSTRLAGGRETQYF. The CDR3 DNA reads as TGTGCCAGCAGCACCCGACTAGCGGGAGGCCGTGAGACCCAGTACTTC.